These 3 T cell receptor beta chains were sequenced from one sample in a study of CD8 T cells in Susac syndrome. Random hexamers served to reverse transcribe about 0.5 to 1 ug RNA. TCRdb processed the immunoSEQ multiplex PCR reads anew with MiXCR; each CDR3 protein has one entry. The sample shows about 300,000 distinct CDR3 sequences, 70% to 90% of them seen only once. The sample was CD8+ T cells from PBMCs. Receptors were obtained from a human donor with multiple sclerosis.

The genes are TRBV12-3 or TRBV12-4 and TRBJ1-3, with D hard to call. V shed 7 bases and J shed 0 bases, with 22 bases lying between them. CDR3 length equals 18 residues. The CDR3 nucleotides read TGTGCCAGCACCTCCTCCGGGAACAGCGGGCTCTCTGGAAACACCATATATTTT. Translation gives CASTSSGNSGLSGNTIYF.

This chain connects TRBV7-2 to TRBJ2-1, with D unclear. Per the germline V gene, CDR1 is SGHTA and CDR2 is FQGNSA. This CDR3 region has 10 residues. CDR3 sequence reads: CASVGDEQFF. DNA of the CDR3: TGTGCGTCCGTTGGGGATGAGCAGTTCTTC. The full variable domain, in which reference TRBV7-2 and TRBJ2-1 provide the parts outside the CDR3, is GAGVSQSPSNKVTEKGKDVELRCDPISGHTALYWYRQSLGQGLEFLIYFQGNSAPDKSGLPSDRFSAERTGGSVSTLTIQRTQQEDSAVYLCASVGDEQFFGPGTRLTVL.

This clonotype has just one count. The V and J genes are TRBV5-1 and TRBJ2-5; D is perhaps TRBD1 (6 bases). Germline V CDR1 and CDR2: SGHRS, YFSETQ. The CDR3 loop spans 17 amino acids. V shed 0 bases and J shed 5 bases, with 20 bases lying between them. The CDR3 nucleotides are TGCGCCAGCAGCTTGGAGGCAACAGGGTCGGAAGAGGAGACCCAGTACTTC. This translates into CASSLEATGSEEETQYF. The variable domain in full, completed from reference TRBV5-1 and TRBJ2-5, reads KAGVTQTPRYLIKTRGQQVTLSCSPISGHRSVSWYQQTPGQGLQFLFEYFSETQRNKGNFPGRFSGRQFSNSRSEMNVSTLELGDSALYLCASSLEATGSEEETQYFGPGTRLLVL.